This TCR beta chain was captured by sequencing in a study of blood T cell repertoires in COVID-19. Whole-study context: The samples span acute and convalescent COVID-19 from the United States, Italy and Spain. PBMCs, B-cell-depleted T cells, or T cells were the source of the cDNA or gDNA that made up the material.

Per the original methods: Amplification of reference gene primers was used by the study to estimate nucleated cell counts. Method: immunoSEQ multiplex PCR; TCRdb's copy keeps in-frame clones and lacks some. Clone size and the V and J calls come from that table; the DNA yielded D and trimming. This table holds more than 95,000 clones, about 89% found once. This CDR3 has 13 residues. Germline CDR1 SGHDN, CDR2 FVKESK. The germline V and J ends were trimmed by 4 bases and 2 bases, with 8 bases remaining between them. Input material: peripheral blood. The genes are TRBV14 and TRBJ1-2; tentatively, D is TRBD1 (6 bases). This sequence was found in a woman aged 60-75 years with acute or convalescent COVID-19. CDR3 sequence reads: CASSRDNNYGYTF. CDR3 nucleotides: TGTGCCAGCAGCCGGGACAACAACTATGGCTACACCTTC. The full variable domain, in which reference TRBV14 and TRBJ1-2 provide the parts outside the CDR3, is EAGVTQFPSHSVIEKGQTVTLRCDPISGHDNLYWYRRVMGKEIKFLLHFVKESKQDESGMPNNRFLAERTGGTYSTLKVQPAELEDSGVYFCASSRDNNYGYTFGSGTRLTVV.